The 22 T cell receptor beta chains below come from one sample, sequenced in a study of CD8+CD57+ T cells in acquired aplastic anemia. Genomic DNA constituted the template upon which TCR beta VDJ and CDR3 profiling was performed. Each CDR3 protein is one row after TCRdb ran MiXCR on the reads. The sample lists more than 95,000 distinct CDR3 sequences, approximately 41% occurring once. Only patients with CD8+CD57+ cell expansion on flow cytometry were chosen for sequencing. Sample: sorted CD4+, CD8+, or CD8+CD57+ T cells (not recorded which) from PBMCs. The receptors here all came from a human donor with aplastic anemia.

This rearrangement joins TRBV20-1 to TRBJ2-7, with 8 bases fitting TRBD2. The junction had 10 bases not matched to a gene; V was cut back by 3 bases and J by 3 bases. The CDR3 spans 15 residues. The germline gives CDR1 DFQATT, CDR2 SNEGSKA (reference sequence). In DNA, the CDR3 is TGCAGTGCTAGTGCGCCGACTAGCGATCACTACGAGCAGTACTTC. This codes for CSASAPTSDHYEQYF.

The J gene is TRBJ2-7, the V gene TRBV29-1; D is ambiguous. This CDR3 contains 14 residues. In germline, CDR1 is SQVTM, CDR2 ANQGSEA. V was trimmed by 0 bases and J by 2 bases, leaving 11 bases between them. Here the CDR3 DNA reads TGCAGCGTTGAAGATCGGGCTGGAACCTACGAGCAGTACTTC. Protein sequence: CSVEDRAGTYEQYF.

The chain employs TRBV5-1 and TRBJ2-1; D may match TRBD1 or TRBD2 (7 bases each). In germline, CDR1 is SGHRS, CDR2 YFSETQ. Trimming left V 0 bases short and J 8 bases short, with 24 bases between. The CDR3 extends over 18 amino acids. CDR3 nucleotide sequence: TGCGCCAGCAGCTTGGCTTCAGGGGGGGTGGGTAAATTGGATGAGCAGTTCTTC. Encoded protein: CASSLASGGVGKLDEQFF. Full variable domain (missing parts from reference TRBV5-1 and TRBJ2-1): KAGVTQTPRYLIKTRGQQVTLSCSPISGHRSVSWYQQTPGQGLQFLFEYFSETQRNKGNFPGRFSGRQFSNSRSEMNVSTLELGDSALYLCASSLASGGVGKLDEQFFGPGTRLTVL.

This clonotype was seen at least ten times. The chain uses TRBV27 and TRBJ1-5; D gene unclear. V lost 2 bases, J lost 5 bases, and 13 bases lay in between. The CDR3 runs to 15 residues. The V gene's germline CDR1 is MNHEY and CDR2 SMNVEV (reference sequence). The CDR3 DNA follows: TGTGCCAGCAGTTTACTCGCCTCCGGGGATCAGCCCCAGCATTTT. This gives the protein CASSLLASGDQPQHF.

On this clonotype: A much more abundant neighbour one base away suggests this may be a read error. The V call is TRBV6-5, the J call TRBJ1-3; no reliable D call. Germline CDR1 is MNHEY and CDR2 is SVGAGI. The CDR3 totals 13 residues. The CDR3 bases are TGTGCCAGCAGTTACTCGTCGGGAAACACCATGTATTTT. This translates into CASSYSSGNTMYF.

The table lists this clonotype with many counts. The chain is built from TRBV25-1 and TRBJ2-7; the match to TRBD1 covers 10 bases. Trimming removed 3 bases from V and 4 bases from J; junction bases left unmatched: 3. The CDR3 loop spans 14 amino acids. Germline-derived CDR1 and CDR2 are MGHDK and SYGVNS. CDR3 residues: CASSDPGQGYEQYF. The CDR3 bases are TGTGCCAGCAGTGATCCGGGACAGGGGTACGAGCAGTACTTC.

Many counts were recorded for this clonotype. The rearrangement uses TRBV14 and TRBJ2-3; D uncertain. Trimming stripped 1 base from V and 9 bases from J, with 11 bases between. The CDR3 is 13 amino acids. Germline V gives CDR1 SGHDN, CDR2 FVKESK. The CDR3 region is CASSQGVSLTQYF. CDR3 DNA sequence: TGTGCCAGCAGCCAAGGTGTTAGCTTAACGCAGTATTTT.

This clonotype occurred many times. This chain uses TRBV4-1 with TRBJ2-5; no reliable D call. The CDR3 covers 13 residues. CDR1 is MGHRA, CDR2 YSYEKL, per germline. The V end was cut by 1 base, the J end by 4 bases, with 7 bases between. This chain's CDR3 is CASSQVLGETQYF. CDR3 nucleotide sequence: TGCGCCAGCAGCCAAGTCCTTGGAGAGACCCAGTACTTC.

This clonotype has a count of ten or more. V gene TRBV5-8 combines with J gene TRBJ1-5; TRBD1 matches at 8 bases. J was trimmed by 4 bases and V by 4 bases; bases with no gene match: 1. CDR1 is SGHTS and CDR2 is YDEGEE in the germline V gene. The CDR3 contains 13 residues. CDR3 region: CASSRDRNQPQHF. CDR3 bases: TGTGCCAGCAGCCGGGACAGGAATCAGCCCCAGCATTTT.

This clonotype was picked up a small number of times. An end of the junction differs from the germline gene, which may be a read error. The chain joins TRBV4-2 to TRBJ1-2, with TRBD1 identical over 9 bases. CDR3 length: 17 residues. Germline V gives CDR1 LGHNA, CDR2 YNFKEQ. CDR3 amino acids: CASRLLPGQGTNYGYTF. DNA of the CDR3: TGTGCCAGCAGGCTTCTACCGGGACAGGGCACTAATTATGGCTACACCTTC.

This chain joins TRBV20-1 and TRBJ2-5, with D possibly TRBD2 on 6 matching bases. CDR1 is DFQATT, CDR2 SNEGSKA, per germline (reference sequence). This CDR3 is built from 14 residues. The V end lost 5 bases, the J end lost 0 bases, and 13 bases lay between the germline ends. CDR3: CSAWDSQNQETQYF. As DNA, the CDR3 is TGCAGTGCTTGGGACTCCCAGAACCAAGAGACCCAGTACTTC.

This clonotype was found many times. A read error may be the cause here, since a much bigger clone is one base away. The chain is built from TRBV10-1 and TRBJ2-3, with D unresolved. The germline V gene encodes CDR1 WNHNN and CDR2 SYGVQD (reference sequence). This CDR3 is 12 amino acids long. Trimming removed 4 bases at V and 4 bases at J, with 6 bases between. The DNA of the CDR3 is TGCGCCAGCAGTGGGTCTCCAGATACGCAGTATTTT. This encodes CASSGSPDTQYF.

The rearrangement links TRBV11-2 to TRBJ2-1, with 11 bases aligning to TRBD2. Germline loops: CDR1 SGHAT, CDR2 FQNNGV. The J segment lost 7 bases and the V segment lost 1 base, leaving 12 bases of the junction unmatched. CDR3 length: 18 amino acids. CDR3 DNA sequence: TGTGCCAGCAGCTTAGTGGGTAGCGGGGGGGACCTGGGGAATGAGCAGTTCTTC. Translation: CASSLVGSGGDLGNEQFF.

The chain carries TRBV20-1 and TRBJ2-1, with 7 bases identical to TRBD1. Germline lookup yields CDR1 DFQATT and CDR2 SNEGSKA (reference sequence). The CDR3 spans 15 residues. J lost 1 base, V lost 2 bases, and 5 bases had no gene match. The CDR3 sequence: CSARPAGGSYNEQFF. The CDR3 region has the DNA TGCAGTGCTAGACCCGCAGGGGGTTCCTACAATGAGCAGTTCTTC.

The chain has TRBV7-2 and TRBJ1-5; D might be TRBD1 (6 bases). Germline values: CDR1 SGHTA, CDR2 FQGNSA. Trimming removed 1 base at V and 2 bases at J, with 9 bases between. The CDR3 extends over 15 amino acids. CDR3 sequence reads: CASSLERGGNQPQHF. In nucleotides, the CDR3 is TGTGCCAGCAGCTTAGAAAGGGGGGGCAATCAGCCCCAGCATTTT.

This clonotype has only one observation. With a much larger clone just one base away, this may be a read error. The chain couples TRBV9 to TRBJ1-3, with D possibly being TRBD1 (5 bases). In germline, CDR1 is SGDLS, CDR2 YYNGEE. The CDR3 has 15 amino acids. Trimming took 6 bases from V and 5 from J, leaving 18 bases between them. The CDR3 coding sequence is TGTGCCAGCACCCCCTACCCGGGGGTTAGAAACACCATATATTTT. Amino acid sequence: CASTPYPGVRNTIYF.

Points on this clonotype: Given a much more abundant clone one base away, this may be a read error. This chain connects TRBV6-4 to TRBJ2-1; a weak D match, TRBD1 (5 bases). Germline lookup yields CDR1 MRHNA and CDR2 SNTAGT. The V end was cut by 7 bases, the J end by 1 base, with 14 bases between. This CDR3 comprises 15 residues. As DNA, the CDR3 is TGTGCCAGCACTAACTTGGGGCCTTCCTACAATGAGCAGTTCTTC. Translating gives CASTNLGPSYNEQFF.

This clonotype occurred many times. This chain connects TRBV9 to TRBJ1-2; TRBD1 aligns across 9 bases. There are 15 residues in the CDR3. The germline V gene encodes CDR1 SGDLS and CDR2 YYNGEE. V shed 3 bases and J 2 bases; nucleotides not matched to a gene: 5. The CDR3 DNA is TGTGCCAGCAGCGCTGGAGGACAGGGGAACTATGGCTACACCTTC. The encoded protein is CASSAGGQGNYGYTF.

Note on this clonotype: This may be a read error: a much more frequent sequence differs by one nucleotide. The chain employs TRBV5-1 and TRBJ2-3, with a weak D call TRBD1 (5 bases). The germline gives CDR1 SGHRS, CDR2 YFSETQ. The CDR3 loop spans 14 amino acids. The CDR3 loop reads CASSLDWGTGTQYF. In DNA form, the CDR3 reads TGCGCCAGCAGCTTGGATTGGGGAACAGGTACGCAGTATTTT.

CDR3: CASSSAASGGAGTYEQYF. The CDR3 DNA follows: TGTGCCAGCAGCTCGGCGGCTAGCGGGGGGGCCGGGACCTACGAGCAGTACTTC. This chain joins TRBV7-6 and TRBJ2-7; 12 bases match TRBD2. V was pared by 4 bases and J by 2 bases, with 12 bases of the junction left unmatched. In germline, CDR1 is SGHVS, CDR2 FNYEAQ. This CDR3 has 18 amino acids. The full variable domain, its missing parts supplied by reference TRBV7-6 and TRBJ2-7, is GAGVSQSPRYKVTKRGQDVALRCDPISGHVSLYWYRQALGQGPEFLTYFNYEAQQDKSGLPNDRFSAERPEGSISTLTIQRTEQRDSAMYRCASSSAASGGAGTYEQYFGPGTRLTVT.

This clonotype was recorded at least ten times. The rearrangement joins TRBV9 to TRBJ2-1, with D perhaps matching TRBD2 (5 bases). With 0 bases removed from V and 2 bases from J, the gap between germline ends came to 9 bases. CDR3 size: 15 residues. Germline values: CDR1 SGDLS, CDR2 YYNGEE. The chain's CDR3 is CASSVEDSAYNEQFF. CDR3 bases: TGTGCCAGCAGCGTAGAGGACTCCGCCTACAATGAGCAGTTCTTC.

Many counts were recorded for this clonotype. The gene calls are TRBV6-5 and TRBJ1-2; the match to TRBD1 covers 7 bases. Germline CDR1 MNHEY, CDR2 SVGAGI. The CDR3 extends over 16 amino acids. The J segment lost 4 bases and the V segment lost 2 bases, leaving 10 bases of the junction unmatched. CDR3 nucleotides: TGTGCCAGCAGTTACGAACCGGGACAGACCTCCTATGGCTACACCTTC. Protein product: CASSYEPGQTSYGYTF.